These T cell receptor beta chains were read from a single sample in a study of cytomegalovirus exposure and HLA in healthy donors. Clones were sequenced by immunoSEQ multiplex PCR, and TCRdb holds only the in-frame ones, with some missing. Of about 150,000 clones in the sample, 65% to 80% were seen once. The sample comprised PBMCs. These receptors all come from a man aged 35 to 55 in good health and CMV-seropositive. Both conserved end residues are part of each CDR3. A D gene is named only where the DNA matches it firmly. A row's size may be missing; if present it is once, few, many or a size class.

>TRBV25-1|TRBJ2-7|TRBD2|-
CASNPSGSGYEQYF
TGTGCCAGCAACCCTAGCGGGAGCGGCTACGAGCAGTACTTC
>TRBV5-1|TRBJ2-2|-|-
CASSWLRGTGELFF
TGCGCCAGCAGCTGGTTAAGGGGGACCGGGGAGCTGTTTTTT
>TRBV15|TRBJ1-2|-|-
CATSRSDSYGYTF
TGTGCCACCAGCAGGTCCGACAGCTATGGCTACACCTTC
>TRBV18|TRBJ2-1|TRBD2|-
CASSQSSGYNEQFF
TGTGCCAGCTCACAGTCTAGCGGCTACAATGAGCAGTTCTTC
>TRBV28|TRBJ1-5|TRBD1|once
CASSFSGTGSQPQHF
TGTGCCAGCAGTTTTTCTGGGACAGGGAGTCAGCCCCAGCATTTT
>TRBV7-2|TRBJ2-2|-|-
CASSQFLVANTGELFF
TGTGCCAGCAGCCAGTTCTTGGTCGCGAACACCGGGGAGCTGTTTTTT
>TRBV5-5|TRBJ1-1|-|once
CASSSLGQPNTEAFF
TGTGCCAGCAGCTCTCTGGGACAACCGAACACTGAAGCTTTCTTT
>TRBV7-8|TRBJ2-5|-|-
CASSLAQGSRTQYF
TGTGCCAGCAGCTTAGCGCAGGGTAGTCGGACCCAGTACTTC
>TRBV30|TRBJ1-5|-|-
CAWSVHTDYQPQHF
TGTGCCTGGAGTGTACACACAGATTATCAGCCCCAGCATTTT
>TRBV28|TRBJ1-2|-|-
CASSKGGYGYTF
TGTGCCAGCAGCAAAGGGGGTTATGGCTACACCTTC
>TRBV23-1|TRBJ1-5|-|-
CASSTFAGVGQPQHF
TGCGCCAGCAGTACGTTTGCGGGGGTAGGTCAGCCCCAGCATTTT
>TRBV27|TRBJ2-7|-|-
CASSPELLRYEQYF
TGTGCCAGCAGTCCAGAACTACTACGGTACGAGCAGTACTTC
>TRBV28|TRBJ1-6|TRBD1|-
CASSPPGQGVAGSPLHF
TGTGCCAGTAGCCCTCCGGGACAGGGCGTAGCTGGTTCACCCCTCCACTTT
>TRBV6-4|TRBJ2-4|-|once
CASSEFLDDSQYF
TGTGCCAGCAGTGAATTTTTGGATGACAGTCAGTACTTC
>TRBV5-4|TRBJ2-1|-|-
CASSMGPGEYNEQFF
TGTGCCAGTTCTATGGGGCCGGGGGAGTACAATGAGCAGTTCTTC
>TRBV12-5|TRBJ2-7|TRBD1|-
CASSLGQADFYEQYF
TGTGCTAGTTCTCTCGGACAGGCGGACTTTTACGAGCAGTACTTC
>TRBV29-1|TRBJ2-3|TRBD1|-
CSADRGPRTDTQYF
TGCAGCGCAGACAGGGGACCTCGCACAGATACGCAGTATTTT
>TRBV19|TRBJ2-3|-|-
CASKSSSNTDTQYF
TGTGCCAGTAAGTCCTCTAGCAACACAGATACGCAGTATTTT
>TRBV7-9|TRBJ1-1|-|-
CASSRGFTEAFF
TGTGCCAGCAGCCGAGGTTTCACTGAAGCTTTCTTT
>TRBV2|TRBJ2-5|TRBD2|-
CASVPLLAGVGTQYF
TGTGCCAGCGTCCCTCTACTAGCGGGAGTGGGGACCCAGTACTTC
>TRBV21-1|TRBJ2-5|-|few
CASSRELGRAGQETQYF
TGTGCCAGCAGCAGAGAGTTAGGGAGGGCAGGTCAAGAGACCCAGTACTTC
>TRBV7-9|TRBJ1-2|TRBD1|once
CASSRDRVNYGYTF
TGTGCCAGCAGCCGGGACAGGGTGAACTATGGCTACACCTTC
>TRBV7-2|TRBJ1-2|-|-
CASSLVPIGYTF
TGTGCCAGCAGCTTAGTCCCTATCGGCTACACCTTC
>TRBV9|TRBJ1-4|-|-
CASSVGGGTAEKLFF
TGTGCCAGCAGCGTAGGAGGTGGAACGGCTGAAAAACTGTTTTTT
>TRBV5-1|TRBJ2-7|TRBD2|once
CASSWTSGSGNRAYEQYF
TGCGCCAGCAGCTGGACTAGCGGGAGTGGTAATAGAGCCTACGAGCAGTACTTC
>TRBV19|TRBJ2-1|TRBD2|once
CASREGNYNEQFF
TGTGCCAGTCGGGAGGGGAACTACAATGAGCAGTTCTTC
>TRBV30|TRBJ2-5|TRBD2|-
CAWSVSAGPGVQETQYF
TGTGCCTGGAGTGTCTCAGCGGGGCCTGGGGTCCAAGAGACCCAGTACTTC
>TRBV7-2|TRBJ1-2|TRBD1|-
CAIRTGFYGYTF
TGTGCCATACGGACAGGGTTCTATGGCTACACCTTC
>TRBV4-3|TRBJ2-7|-|few
CASSLLAGSDEQYF
TGCGCCAGCAGCCTCCTTGCGGGTAGCGACGAGCAGTACTTC
>TRBV28|TRBJ2-1|-|-
CASSSTLATYNEQFF
TGTGCCAGCAGTTCCACATTAGCAACCTACAATGAGCAGTTCTTC
>TRBV2|TRBJ1-1|-|few
CASSGRGAEAFF
TGTGCCAGCAGTGGCAGGGGTGCTGAAGCTTTCTTT
>TRBV6-6|TRBJ2-3|-|-
CASSSRGQQADTQYF
TGTGCCAGCAGTTCTCGCGGACAGCAGGCAGATACGCAGTATTTT
>TRBV5-1|TRBJ2-7|TRBD2|-
CASSLGGTSGTYEQYF
TGCGCCAGCAGCTTGGGGGGGACTAGCGGTACCTACGAGCAGTACTTC
>TRBV18|TRBJ2-1|-|-
CASSYQADSSSRGFF
TGTGCCAGCTCCTACCAGGCAGACTCTTCATCCCGGGGGTTCTTC
>TRBV4-1|TRBJ1-2|-|few
CASSQGPTNYGYTF
TGCGCCAGCAGCCAGGGGCCCACTAACTATGGCTACACCTTC